The rows below give T cell receptor beta chains drawn from one sample of a study of shared clonotypes between healthy human individuals. Assay used: immunoSEQ multiplex PCR; TCRdb lists only in-frame clones, some missing. The table has roughly 2 million clones, approximately 96% seen once. The sequencing sample was made of naive CD4+ T cells sorted from blood. These receptors were collected from a man aged 18 to 30 in good health. The CDR3 runs from the conserved cysteine through the conserved F or W.

>TRBV29-1|TRBJ2-7
CSAAGQAYEQYF
>TRBV5-1|TRBJ2-5
CASSISDGGTETQYF
>TRBV7-2|TRBJ2-6
CASSLAAVMGANVLTF
>TRBV7-9|TRBJ2-7
CASSSQRLHEQYF
>TRBV11-3|TRBJ2-5
CASSLGVGETQYF
>TRBV7-8|TRBJ2-1
CASSEDRASYNEQFF
>TRBV28|TRBJ1-1
CASSFSTGRAEAFF
>TRBV25-1|TRBJ1-5
CASSESAVSNQPQHF
>TRBV30|TRBJ2-5
CAWSGGIGVETQYF
>TRBV30|TRBJ2-3
CAWSGDRGTDTQYF
>TRBV7-2|TRBJ1-5
CASSRTGRSNQPQHF
>TRBV10-3|TRBJ1-6
CAISEGLRTYNSPLHF
>TRBV5-8|TRBJ1-6
CASRPRGSSPLHF
>TRBV30|TRBJ1-4
CAWSVGTGRSNEKLFF
>TRBV19|TRBJ1-2
CASSIGIDRRYYGYTF
>TRBV5-4|TRBJ2-7
CASSPGLNSYEQYF
>TRBV5-1|TRBJ1-5
CASSPEGVNSNQPQHF
>TRBV5-1|TRBJ2-3
CASSPGDSGSSDTQYF
>TRBV6-5|TRBJ2-6
CASSWGNAGANVLTF
>TRBV19|TRBJ1-6
CASNIDRGLNSPLHF
>TRBV30|TRBJ2-1
CAWNSGYNEQFF
>TRBV29-1|TRBJ1-1
CSVGTGSGQAVTEAFF
>TRBV29-1|TRBJ2-5
CSVEEEQETQYF
>TRBV5-1|TRBJ1-1
CASSLEDRALGAFF
>TRBV27|TRBJ2-2
CASSPRLAGGSGELFF